The following is a T cell receptor (beta chain) sequence with its context. As yet, its antigen is unknown. The record originates from a study of cytomegalovirus exposure and HLA in healthy donors. Amplification used 60 Vbeta primers and 13 Jbeta primers. Original data processing: Later analysis identified around 85 million unique TCR beta chains, about 11 million shared. The data were produced by immunoSEQ multiplex PCR, yet TCRdb's version contains in-frame clones alone and is incomplete. That table furnishes V, J and clone size, whereas the DNA furnished D and trimming. Reported are 150,000 or so clones; the ten largest clones contain 1.5% to 2%. Findings of the study overall: It was in a later analysis that TCR association rates were seen to vary by HLA locus, highest for DRB1 and lowest for HLA-C. Several of the most significant clusters were apparently associated with common viral pathogens in a later analysis. A likely sequencing artifact accounted for one observed cluster of highly shared sequence variants.

This clonotype was obtained from a woman aged 50 to 60 in good health and CMV-seronegative. Sequenced material: PBMCs.

The CDR3 loop reads CSVEDPGGGTYEQYF. CDR3 DNA: TGCAGCGTTGAGGATCCGGGCGGGGGTACCTACGAGCAGTACTTC. This chain links TRBV29-1 with TRBJ2-7, with 7 bases that match TRBD2. There are 15 residues in the CDR3. The junction had 10 bases not matched to a gene; V was cut back by 3 bases and J by 2 bases. Germline CDR1 and CDR2: SQVTM and ANQGSEA.